This T cell receptor beta chain was recorded in a study of blood T cell repertoires in COVID-19. Overall study context: The origin of the acute and convalescent COVID-19 samples was the United States, Italy and Spain. T cells, B-cell-depleted T cells, or PBMCs provided the cDNA or gDNA that served as material.

Study processing details: Researchers report that nucleated cell counts were estimated from reference gene primer amplification. Sequencing used immunoSEQ multiplex PCR; TCRdb keeps in-frame clones, though not all of them. The V and J calls and the clone size are those of that table, but D and trimming were determined from the DNA. The repertoire has 15,000 to 20,000 clones, more than 75% of them found once; the top ten carry roughly a sixth. CDR3 length: 17 amino acids. Germline CDR1 reads MNHEY; CDR2 reads SVGEGT. Trimming cost V 3 bases and J 4 bases, with 19 bases left between them. The clonotype originates from a human donor in a cohort sampled during active COVID-19. Sequenced material: peripheral blood. The chain links TRBV6-2 or TRBV6-3 to TRBJ1-5, with D perhaps matching TRBD1 (6 bases). As DNA, the CDR3 is TGTGCCAGCAGTTATAATAGCGGGACACATTCTAATCAGCCCCAGCATTTT. Its protein product is CASSYNSGTHSNQPQHF.